This is a list of T cell receptor beta chains from one sample in a study of T cells in Graves' hyperthyroidism and ophthalmopathy. TCRdb used MiXCR to reprocess the multiplex PCR reads, holding one entry per CDR3 protein. The sample has hundreds of thousands of distinct CDR3 sequences; roughly 15% are singletons. Sequencing was carried out using blood. All receptors come from a woman in her forties with Graves' ophthalmopathy. Both conserved end residues are part of each CDR3. Each record gives: J gene, D gene, V gene, clone size, CDR3 protein, CDR3 DNA. The D gene is left open where the match is weak. The size field is filled for only some rows; it gives once, few, many or a size class.

j_gene: TRBJ1-2
d_gene: -
v_gene: TRBV28
abundance: few
CDR3aa: CASSLVRINYGYTF
CDR3nt: TGTGCCAGCAGTTTAGTCAGGATTAACTATGGCTACACCTTC

j_gene: TRBJ2-7
d_gene: -
v_gene: TRBV15
abundance: many
CDR3aa: CATSRVRLEGEQYF
CDR3nt: TGTGCCACCAGCAGAGTGCGGCTGGAGGGCGAGCAGTACTTC

j_gene: TRBJ2-5
d_gene: -
v_gene: TRBV25-1
abundance: many
CDR3aa: CASSPNRAVGETQYF
CDR3nt: TGTGCCAGCAGTCCAAACAGGGCCGTCGGGGAGACCCAGTACTTC

j_gene: TRBJ1-1
d_gene: -
v_gene: TRBV6-5
abundance: many
CDR3aa: CASSTWGGPNTEAFF
CDR3nt: TGTGCCAGCAGTACTTGGGGGGGGCCGAACACTGAAGCTTTCTTT

j_gene: TRBJ2-7
d_gene: TRBD1
v_gene: TRBV12-3/TRBV12-4
abundance: -
CDR3aa: CASSSDPFGTGVHEQYF
CDR3nt: TGTGCCAGCAGTTCAGACCCATTCGGGACAGGGGTTCACGAGCAGTACTTC

j_gene: TRBJ1-1
d_gene: -
v_gene: TRBV4-1
abundance: few
CDR3aa: CASSQNEGLYTEAFF
CDR3nt: TGCGCCAGCAGCCAAAACGAAGGGTTATACACTGAAGCTTTCTTT

j_gene: TRBJ1-1
d_gene: -
v_gene: TRBV10-3
abundance: few
CDR3aa: CAISELGRRTEAFF
CDR3nt: TGTGCCATCAGTGAGTTGGGGCGCCGGACTGAAGCTTTCTTT

j_gene: TRBJ2-7
d_gene: -
v_gene: TRBV6-1
abundance: many
CDR3aa: CASSEARSVEQYF
CDR3nt: TGTGCCAGCAGTGAAGCGCGAAGTGTCGAGCAGTACTTC

j_gene: TRBJ1-5
d_gene: -
v_gene: TRBV28
abundance: -
CDR3aa: CASSLGDGFGRWGNQPQHF
CDR3nt: TGTGCCAGCAGTTTAGGGGACGGCTTCGGTAGATGGGGCAATCAGCCCCAGCATTTT

j_gene: TRBJ2-2
d_gene: -
v_gene: TRBV30
abundance: few
CDR3aa: CASDGEGEGGELFF
CDR3nt: TGTGCCTCGGATGGAGAGGGGGAGGGCGGGGAGCTGTTTTTT

j_gene: TRBJ2-7
d_gene: TRBD1
v_gene: TRBV7-3
abundance: many
CDR3aa: CASSPGQGREQYF
CDR3nt: TGTGCCAGCAGTCCCGGACAGGGTCGGGAGCAGTACTTC

j_gene: TRBJ1-3
d_gene: -
v_gene: TRBV6-5
abundance: -
CDR3aa: CASSYSAGFGNTIYF
CDR3nt: TGTGCCAGCAGTTACTCGGCAGGGTTTGGAAACACCATATATTTT

j_gene: TRBJ2-5
d_gene: -
v_gene: TRBV27
abundance: many
CDR3aa: CASSPTVRETQYF
CDR3nt: TGTGCCAGCAGCCCGACAGTTCGGGAGACCCAGTACTTC

j_gene: TRBJ2-7
d_gene: TRBD1
v_gene: TRBV3-1
abundance: many
CDR3aa: CASSQAGGRNEQYF
CDR3nt: TGTGCCAGCAGCCAAGCAGGGGGCAGGAACGAGCAGTACTTC

j_gene: TRBJ1-2
d_gene: -
v_gene: TRBV6-2/TRBV6-3
abundance: -
CDR3aa: CASSLGLLSTSYGYTF
CDR3nt: TGTGCCAGCAGTTTAGGACTGCTTTCGACTTCCTATGGCTACACCTTC

j_gene: TRBJ2-3
d_gene: -
v_gene: TRBV12-5
abundance: -
CDR3aa: CASGLVLASAPDTQYF
CDR3nt: TGTGCTAGTGGTTTGGTACTGGCTAGCGCCCCAGATACGCAGTATTTT

j_gene: TRBJ1-5
d_gene: -
v_gene: TRBV7-2
abundance: many
CDR3aa: CASSSSGANQPQHF
CDR3nt: TGTGCCAGCAGCTCGTCTGGAGCGAATCAGCCCCAGCATTTT

j_gene: TRBJ2-1
d_gene: -
v_gene: TRBV6-2/TRBV6-3
abundance: -
CDR3aa: CASSYGTYYNEQFF
CDR3nt: TGTGCCAGCAGTTACGGGACATACTACAATGAGCAGTTCTTC

j_gene: TRBJ1-5
d_gene: TRBD1
v_gene: TRBV27
abundance: -
CDR3aa: CASGNRGSNQPQHF
CDR3nt: TGTGCCAGTGGAAACAGGGGAAGCAATCAGCCCCAGCATTTT

j_gene: TRBJ2-2
d_gene: -
v_gene: TRBV19
abundance: many
CDR3aa: CASALPAETGELFF
CDR3nt: TGTGCCAGCGCCCTGCCAGCGGAAACCGGGGAGCTGTTTTTT

j_gene: TRBJ2-7
d_gene: -
v_gene: TRBV6-1
abundance: few
CDR3aa: CASSAGGGSYEQYF
CDR3nt: TGTGCCAGCAGCGCTGGGGGTGGGTCCTACGAGCAGTACTTC

j_gene: TRBJ2-7
d_gene: -
v_gene: TRBV7-6
abundance: many
CDR3aa: CASSLAQGSDEQYF
CDR3nt: TGTGCCAGCAGCTTAGCACAGGGATCCGACGAGCAGTACTTC

j_gene: TRBJ1-5
d_gene: TRBD1
v_gene: TRBV27
abundance: many
CDR3aa: CASRYRGLDQPQHF
CDR3nt: TGTGCCAGCAGGTACAGGGGATTGGATCAGCCCCAGCATTTT

j_gene: TRBJ2-7
d_gene: TRBD2
v_gene: TRBV6-2/TRBV6-3
abundance: -
CDR3aa: CASSPTSGRASGSYEQYF
CDR3nt: TGTGCCAGCAGCCCCACTAGCGGGAGGGCCTCTGGGTCCTACGAGCAGTACTTC

j_gene: TRBJ2-6
d_gene: -
v_gene: TRBV19
abundance: -
CDR3aa: CASSPSQSGANVLTF
CDR3nt: TGTGCCAGCAGCCCATCACAATCCGGGGCCAACGTCCTGACTTTC

j_gene: TRBJ2-7
d_gene: TRBD2
v_gene: TRBV11-2
abundance: many
CDR3aa: CASSFQDSGLPYEQYF
CDR3nt: TGTGCCAGCAGCTTCCAGGATAGCGGGTTACCCTACGAGCAGTACTTC

j_gene: TRBJ2-5
d_gene: -
v_gene: TRBV2
abundance: many
CDR3aa: CASNIQGYETQYF
CDR3nt: TGTGCCAGCAACATTCAGGGGTACGAGACCCAGTACTTC

j_gene: TRBJ2-3
d_gene: TRBD2
v_gene: TRBV28
abundance: -
CDR3aa: CAPAASGRRADTQYF
CDR3nt: TGTGCGCCCGCCGCTAGCGGGAGACGGGCAGATACGCAGTATTTT

j_gene: TRBJ2-2
d_gene: TRBD2
v_gene: TRBV5-1
abundance: many
CDR3aa: CASSGLAASNTGELFF
CDR3nt: TGCGCCAGCAGCGGACTAGCGGCCTCGAACACCGGGGAGCTGTTTTTT

j_gene: TRBJ1-2
d_gene: -
v_gene: TRBV7-9
abundance: many
CDR3aa: CASSLGDTANYGYTF
CDR3nt: TGTGCCAGCAGCTTAGGGGACACGGCTAACTATGGCTACACCTTC

j_gene: TRBJ2-7
d_gene: TRBD2
v_gene: TRBV5-1
abundance: few
CDR3aa: CASSFNAGGSYEQYF
CDR3nt: TGCGCCAGCAGCTTTAATGCGGGGGGCTCCTACGAGCAGTACTTC

j_gene: TRBJ2-7
d_gene: -
v_gene: TRBV3-1
abundance: -
CDR3aa: CASSVQVPGYEQYF
CDR3nt: TGTGCCAGCAGCGTACAGGTCCCGGGCTACGAGCAGTACTTC

j_gene: TRBJ1-2
d_gene: -
v_gene: TRBV25-1
abundance: -
CDR3aa: CASSELEIYGYTF
CDR3nt: TGTGCCAGCAGTGAATTGGAGATCTATGGCTACACCTTC

j_gene: TRBJ2-7
d_gene: TRBD1
v_gene: TRBV29-1
abundance: many
CDR3aa: CSVLGQGGTSYEQYF
CDR3nt: TGCAGCGTTCTTGGACAGGGGGGGACATCCTACGAGCAGTACTTC

j_gene: TRBJ1-3
d_gene: -
v_gene: TRBV12-3/TRBV12-4
abundance: many
CDR3aa: CASSFGGGNSGNTIYF
CDR3nt: TGTGCCAGCAGTTTTGGTGGCGGGAACTCTGGAAACACCATATATTTT

j_gene: TRBJ1-5
d_gene: -
v_gene: TRBV6-2/TRBV6-3
abundance: many
CDR3aa: CASSLRKNQPQHF
CDR3nt: TGTGCCAGCAGTTTACGGAAAAATCAGCCCCAGCATTTT

j_gene: TRBJ2-7
d_gene: -
v_gene: TRBV15
abundance: many
CDR3aa: CATSTYTGNYEQYF
CDR3nt: TGTGCCACCAGCACTTACACCGGGAACTACGAGCAGTACTTC